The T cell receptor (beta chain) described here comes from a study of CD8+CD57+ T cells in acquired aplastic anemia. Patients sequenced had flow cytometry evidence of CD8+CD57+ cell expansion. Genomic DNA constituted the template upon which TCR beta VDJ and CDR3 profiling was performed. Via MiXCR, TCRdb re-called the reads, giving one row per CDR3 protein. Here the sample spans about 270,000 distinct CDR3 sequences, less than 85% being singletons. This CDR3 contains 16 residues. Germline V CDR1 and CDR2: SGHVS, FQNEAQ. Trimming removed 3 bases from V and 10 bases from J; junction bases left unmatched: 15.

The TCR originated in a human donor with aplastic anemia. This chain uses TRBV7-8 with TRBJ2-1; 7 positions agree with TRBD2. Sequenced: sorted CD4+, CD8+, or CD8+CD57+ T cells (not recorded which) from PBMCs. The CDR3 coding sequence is TGTGCCAGCAGCTTTGAAAGAAGCGGCGGGAGCGAGGAGCAGTTCTTC. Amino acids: CASSFERSGGSEEQFF.